These 10 T cell receptor beta chains were sequenced from one sample in a study of blood T cell repertoires in COVID-19. Method: immunoSEQ multiplex PCR; TCRdb's copy keeps in-frame clones and lacks some. The data hold roughly 100,000 clones, with approximately 84% observed a single time. The sample consisted of peripheral blood. These TCRs come from a man aged 35-49 years with active or convalescent COVID-19.

The gene calls are TRBV3-1 (or the pseudogene TRBV3-2) and TRBJ2-2; D call uncertain. The CDR3 spans 12 residues. Trimming removed 3 bases from V and 4 bases from J, with 3 bases in between. The V gene's germline CDR1 is LGHDT and CDR2 YNNKEL (reference sequence). The CDR3 nucleotides are TGTGCCAGCAGCCAGGCCACCGGGGAGCTGTTTTTT. This encodes CASSQATGELFF.

This clone was seen only once. The chain links TRBV10-3 to TRBJ1-2, with D maybe TRBD1 (6 bases). V lost 6 bases and J lost 5, with 25 bases in between. The CDR3 loop spans 17 amino acids. Looked up from germline, CDR1 is ENHRY and CDR2 is SYGVKD. The CDR3 region is CAIRGNDTGTNRYGYTF. CDR3 coding DNA: TGTGCCATCAGGGGAAACGATACAGGGACCAACCGTTATGGCTACACCTTC.

The chain is built from TRBV4-3 and TRBJ1-5; D remains ambiguous. Germline V CDR1 and CDR2: LGHNA, YSLEER. The V gene lost 1 base and the J gene lost 4 bases, with 11 bases spanning the gap. The CDR3 has 15 amino acids. The chain's CDR3 is CASSQVRGGNQPQHF. CDR3 DNA sequence: TGCGCCAGCAGCCAAGTGAGAGGAGGGAATCAGCCCCAGCATTTT.

CDR3 in DNA: TGTGCCAGCACCCAGGAAGCGGGGGGTGGCACAGATACGCAGTATTTT. Encoded protein: CASTQEAGGGTDTQYF. This chain joins TRBV6-4 and TRBJ2-3, with TRBD2 matching 9 bases. Germline CDR1 MRHNA, CDR2 SNTAGT. The CDR3 has 16 amino acids. Unmatched junction bases numbered 9, after V lost 7 bases and J lost 1 base.

This chain links TRBV19 with TRBJ2-7, with D uncertain. The CDR3 length is 14 residues. V was shortened by 3 bases and J by 0 bases, with 9 bases between the two germline ends. Germline V gene sequence: CDR1 LNHDA, CDR2 SQIVND (reference sequence). For the CDR3, the DNA is TGTGCCAGTAGTATTCGTCTCAGCTCCTACGAGCAGTACTTC. Translating gives CASSIRLSSYEQYF.

This clone was detected only once. The chain has TRBV6-5 and TRBJ1-1; maybe TRBD1 (5 bases). Trimming removed 6 bases at V and 2 bases at J, with 13 bases between. This CDR3 has 14 residues. The germline V gene has CDR1 MNHEY and CDR2 SVGAGI. The CDR3 sequence: CASSPHDRNTEAFF. CDR3 DNA sequence: TGTGCCAGCAGCCCCCACGACAGAAACACTGAAGCTTTCTTT.

This clone was seen more than once but under ten times. The rearrangement joins TRBV12-3 or TRBV12-4 to TRBJ2-7, with D perhaps TRBD1 (6 bases). The CDR3 totals 13 residues. V dropped 5 bases and J dropped 2 bases, with 10 bases sitting between them. The CDR3 nucleotides read TGTGCCAGCAGTAGAGGACAGACCTACGAGCAGTACTTC. Protein sequence: CASSRGQTYEQYF.

The chain carries TRBV19 and TRBJ2-7, with D possibly TRBD2 on 5 matching bases. V lost 3 bases, J lost 0 bases, and 9 bases lay in between. Germline CDR1 is LNHDA and CDR2 is SQIVND (reference sequence). This CDR3 spans 14 amino acids. The CDR3 loop reads CASSIEGNSYEQYF. In DNA, the CDR3 is TGTGCCAGTAGTATTGAGGGAAACTCCTACGAGCAGTACTTC.

J is TRBJ2-1 and V is TRBV5-6, with D unresolved. The CDR3 is 13 amino acids. Per the germline V gene, CDR1 is SGHDT and CDR2 is YYEEEE. V dropped 4 bases and J dropped 6 bases, with 11 bases sitting between them. CDR3 amino acids: CASSTYFPNEQFF. CDR3 nucleotides: TGTGCCAGCAGCACCTATTTCCCCAATGAGCAGTTCTTC.

V is TRBV5-1 and J is TRBJ2-2, with D perhaps matching TRBD1 (6 bases). The CDR3 is made up of 15 amino acids. Looked up from germline, CDR1 is SGHRS and CDR2 is YFSETQ. V was clipped by 5 bases and J by 5 bases, with 16 bases between them. CDR3 coding DNA: TGCGCCAGCAGGGTGACTATTCAGGGGACCGGGGAGCTGTTTTTT. Protein sequence: CASRVTIQGTGELFF.